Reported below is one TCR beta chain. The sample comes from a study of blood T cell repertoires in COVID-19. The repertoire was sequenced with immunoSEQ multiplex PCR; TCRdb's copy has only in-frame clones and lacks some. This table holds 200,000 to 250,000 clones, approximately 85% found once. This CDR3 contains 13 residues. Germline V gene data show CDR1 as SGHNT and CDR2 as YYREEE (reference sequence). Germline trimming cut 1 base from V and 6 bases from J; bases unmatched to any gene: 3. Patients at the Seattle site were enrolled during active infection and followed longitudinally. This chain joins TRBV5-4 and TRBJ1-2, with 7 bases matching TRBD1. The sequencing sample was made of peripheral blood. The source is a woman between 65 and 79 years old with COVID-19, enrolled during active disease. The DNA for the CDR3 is TGTGCCAGCAGCTTGACCAGGGGGGATGGCTACACCTTC. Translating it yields CASSLTRGDGYTF.